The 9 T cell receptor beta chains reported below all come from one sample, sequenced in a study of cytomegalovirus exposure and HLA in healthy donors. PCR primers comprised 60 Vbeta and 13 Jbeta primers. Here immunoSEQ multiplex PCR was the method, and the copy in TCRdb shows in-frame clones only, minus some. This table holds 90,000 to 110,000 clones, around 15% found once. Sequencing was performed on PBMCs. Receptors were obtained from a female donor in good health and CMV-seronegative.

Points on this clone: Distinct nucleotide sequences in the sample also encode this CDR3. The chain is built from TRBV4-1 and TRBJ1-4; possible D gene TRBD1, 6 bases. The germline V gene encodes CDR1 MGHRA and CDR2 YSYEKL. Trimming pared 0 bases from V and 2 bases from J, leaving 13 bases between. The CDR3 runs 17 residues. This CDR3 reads CASSQEAGAATNEKLFF. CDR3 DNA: TGCGCCAGCAGCCAAGAGGCAGGGGCAGCCACTAATGAAAAACTGTTTTTT.

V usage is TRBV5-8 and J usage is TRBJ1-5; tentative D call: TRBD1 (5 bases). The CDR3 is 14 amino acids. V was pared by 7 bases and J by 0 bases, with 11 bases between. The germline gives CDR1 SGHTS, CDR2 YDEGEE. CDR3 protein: CASRKGISNQPQHF. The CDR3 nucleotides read TGTGCCAGCCGGAAGGGGATTAGCAATCAGCCCCAGCATTTT.

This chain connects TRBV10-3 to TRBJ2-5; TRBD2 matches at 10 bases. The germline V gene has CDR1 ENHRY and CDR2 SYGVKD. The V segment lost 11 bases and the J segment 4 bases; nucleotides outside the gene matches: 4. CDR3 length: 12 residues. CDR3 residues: CAASGGAETQYF. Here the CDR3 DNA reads TGTGCCGCCAGCGGGGGGGCAGAGACCCAGTACTTC.

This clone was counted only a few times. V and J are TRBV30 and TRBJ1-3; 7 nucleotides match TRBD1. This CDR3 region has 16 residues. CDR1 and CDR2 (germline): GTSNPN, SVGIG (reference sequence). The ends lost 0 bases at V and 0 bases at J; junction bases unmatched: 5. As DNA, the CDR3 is TGTGCCTGGAGTGTAAGTGGGACAGACTCTGGAAACACCATATATTTT. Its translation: CAWSVSGTDSGNTIYF. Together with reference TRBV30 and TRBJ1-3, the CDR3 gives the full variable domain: SQTIHQWPATLVQPVGSPLSLECTVEGTSNPNLYWYRQAAGRGLQLLFYSVGIGQISSEVPQNLSASRPQDRQFILSSKKLLLSDSGFYLCAWSVSGTDSGNTIYFGEGSWLTVV.

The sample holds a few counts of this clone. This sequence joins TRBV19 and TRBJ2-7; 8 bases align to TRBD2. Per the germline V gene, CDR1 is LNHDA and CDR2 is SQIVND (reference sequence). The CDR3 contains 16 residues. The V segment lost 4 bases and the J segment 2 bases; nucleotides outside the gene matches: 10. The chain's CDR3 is CASSTPGTRGTYEQYF. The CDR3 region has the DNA TGTGCCAGTAGTACCCCCGGGACTAGGGGTACCTACGAGCAGTACTTC.

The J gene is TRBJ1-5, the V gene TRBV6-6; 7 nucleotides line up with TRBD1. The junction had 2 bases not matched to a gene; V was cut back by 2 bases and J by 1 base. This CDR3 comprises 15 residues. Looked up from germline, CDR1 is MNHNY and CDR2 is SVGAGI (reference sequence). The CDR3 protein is CASSYLQGSNQPQHF. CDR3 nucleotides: TGTGCCAGCAGTTACCTACAGGGGAGCAATCAGCCCCAGCATTTT.

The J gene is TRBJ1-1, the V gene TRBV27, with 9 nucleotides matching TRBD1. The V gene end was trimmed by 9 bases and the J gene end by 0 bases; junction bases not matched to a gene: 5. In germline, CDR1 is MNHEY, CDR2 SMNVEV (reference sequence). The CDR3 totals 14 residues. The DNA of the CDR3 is TGTGCCAGTTTCCGGGACAGGGTGAACACTGAAGCTTTCTTT. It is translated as CASFRDRVNTEAFF.

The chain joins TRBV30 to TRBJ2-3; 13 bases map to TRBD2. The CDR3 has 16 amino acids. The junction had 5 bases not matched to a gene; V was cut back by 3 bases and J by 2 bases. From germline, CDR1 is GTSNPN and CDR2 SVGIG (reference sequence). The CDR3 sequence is CAWRRGLAGLTDTQYF. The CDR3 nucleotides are TGTGCCTGGAGGAGGGGACTAGCGGGGCTCACAGATACGCAGTATTTT.

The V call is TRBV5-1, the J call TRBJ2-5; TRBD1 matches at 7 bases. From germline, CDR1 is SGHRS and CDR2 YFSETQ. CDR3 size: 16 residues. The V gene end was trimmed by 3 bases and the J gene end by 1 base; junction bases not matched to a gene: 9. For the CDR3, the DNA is TGCGCCAGCAGCTCCACAGGGGACGGTGTCCAAGAGACCCAGTACTTC. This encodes CASSSTGDGVQETQYF.